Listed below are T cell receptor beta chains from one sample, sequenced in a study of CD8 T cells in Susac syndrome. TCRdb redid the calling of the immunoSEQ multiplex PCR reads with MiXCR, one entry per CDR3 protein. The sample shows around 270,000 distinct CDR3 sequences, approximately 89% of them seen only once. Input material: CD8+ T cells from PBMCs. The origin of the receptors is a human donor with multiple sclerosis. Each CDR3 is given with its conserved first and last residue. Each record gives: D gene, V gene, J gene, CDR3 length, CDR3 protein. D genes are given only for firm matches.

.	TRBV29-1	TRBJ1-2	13	CSVEPSLNYGYTF
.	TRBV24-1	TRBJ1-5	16	CATSDSRAPVNQPQHF
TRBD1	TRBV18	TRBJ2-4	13	CASRTGLENIQYF
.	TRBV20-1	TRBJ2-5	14	CSAREGRPQETQYF
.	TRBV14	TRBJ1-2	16	CASSHLGGQSDYGYTF
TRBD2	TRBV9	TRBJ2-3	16	CASSVTSGRITDTQYF
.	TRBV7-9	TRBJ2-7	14	CASSLVGRPYEQYF
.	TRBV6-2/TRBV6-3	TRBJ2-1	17	CASSYSAGGTTYNEQFF
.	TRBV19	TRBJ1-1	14	CASSIGPRATEAFF
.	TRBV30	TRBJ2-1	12	CAWSLGGNEQFF
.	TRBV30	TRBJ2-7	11	CAWSAGLEQYF
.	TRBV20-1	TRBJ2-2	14	CSANEAENTGELFF
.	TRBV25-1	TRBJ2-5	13	CASKGGYQETQYF
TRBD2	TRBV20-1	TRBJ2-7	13	CSASPGLAGEQYF
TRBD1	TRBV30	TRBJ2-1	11	CAWKDRGEEFF
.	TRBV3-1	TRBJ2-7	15	CASSQDPTPPYEQYF
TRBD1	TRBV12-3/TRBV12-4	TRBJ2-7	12	CASSTGTGGQYF
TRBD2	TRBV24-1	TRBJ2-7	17	CATSVPSGGPGSYEQYF
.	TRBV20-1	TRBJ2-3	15	CSASSAGLSTDTQYF
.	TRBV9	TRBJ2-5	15	CASSVDRGLEETQYF
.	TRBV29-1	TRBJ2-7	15	CSVVDTAVSSYEQYF
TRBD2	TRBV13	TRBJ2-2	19	CASSLGLMGSGANTGELFF
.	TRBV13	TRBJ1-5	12	CASSFGNQPQHF
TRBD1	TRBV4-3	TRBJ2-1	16	CASSHLGTGGNNEQFF
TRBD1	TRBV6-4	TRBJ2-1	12	CASSDPGGEQFF
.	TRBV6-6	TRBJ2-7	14	CASSYAGTLYEQYF
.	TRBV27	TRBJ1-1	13	CASSHGGSTEAFF
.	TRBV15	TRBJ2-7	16	CATSPFRSDGPYEQYF
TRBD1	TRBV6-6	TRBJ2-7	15	CASSSWTGGLYEQYF
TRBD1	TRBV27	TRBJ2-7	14	CASSGQGFTYEQYF
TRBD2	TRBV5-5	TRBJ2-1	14	CASSWGLALNEQFF
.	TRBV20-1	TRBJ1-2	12	CSASGPTIGYTF
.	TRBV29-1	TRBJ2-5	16	CSVETSGWGSQETQYF
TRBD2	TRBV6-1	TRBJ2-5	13	CASSSGREETQYF
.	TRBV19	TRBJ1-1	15	CASSIGGRGNTEAFF
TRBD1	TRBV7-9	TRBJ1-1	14	CASTPTGGSIEAFF
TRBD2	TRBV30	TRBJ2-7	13	CAWSSGEGYEQYF
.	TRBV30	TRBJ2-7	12	CACSGETYEQYF
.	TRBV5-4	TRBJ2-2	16	CASSSPGSLNTGELFF
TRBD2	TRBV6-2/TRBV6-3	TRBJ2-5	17	CASSYDEGLAVQETQYF
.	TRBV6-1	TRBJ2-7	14	CASSRDRYSYEQYF
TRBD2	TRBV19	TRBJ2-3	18	CASSPLTSGSPSTDTQYF
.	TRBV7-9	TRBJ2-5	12	CASSVALETQYF
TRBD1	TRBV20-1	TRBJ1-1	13	CSALDRGITEAFF
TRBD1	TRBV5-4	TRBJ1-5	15	CASSPGQGFNQPQHF
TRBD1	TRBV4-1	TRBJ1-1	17	CASSQVNRGARNTEAFF
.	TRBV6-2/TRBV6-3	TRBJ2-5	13	CASSKGEKETQYF
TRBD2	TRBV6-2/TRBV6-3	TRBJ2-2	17	CASSYSRRGKHTGELFF
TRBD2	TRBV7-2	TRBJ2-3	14	CASRPGTSGDTQYF
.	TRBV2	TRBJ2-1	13	CASAPIGDNEQFF
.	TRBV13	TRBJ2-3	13	CASPRQAPDTQYF
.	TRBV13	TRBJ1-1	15	CASSPQSRKGGEAFF
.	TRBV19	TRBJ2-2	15	CASSFATRASGELFF
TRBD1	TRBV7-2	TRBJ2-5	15	CASSLVQGALETQYF
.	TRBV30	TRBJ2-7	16	CAWSGYPQGGLYEQYF